This is a list of T cell receptor beta chains from one sample in a study of neoadjuvant nivolumab and ipilimumab in lung cancer. Profiling relied on immunoSEQ multiplex PCR, and the TCRdb table lists in-frame clones only, not all of them. The sample holds about 10,000 clones; about 74% are singletons and the top ten take 6% to 8%. The sample was tumor tissue, taken after neoadjuvant nivolumab, alone or with ipilimumab, at or shortly before surgery. The receptors shown here come from an adult with non-small cell lung cancer. Some clones in this sample may be carry-over from other donors' samples. CDR3s include the opening cysteine and the closing phenylalanine or tryptophan.

>TRBJ2-3|TRBV7-2
CASSLFLADTQYF
>TRBJ2-1|TRBV7-8
CASSLEVSSYNEQFF
>TRBJ2-3|TRBV10-3
CAISQAGVSDTQYF
>TRBJ2-3|TRBV18
CASSPPSRESTDTQYF
>TRBJ1-2|TRBV7-9
CASSFGSEYGYTF
>TRBJ1-5|TRBV18
CASSPGTALGQPQHF
>TRBJ1-1|TRBV7-9
CASSFDRVSKYTEAFF
>TRBJ1-5|TRBV6-5
CASREGRRFGTQHF
>TRBJ2-2|TRBV7-9
CASSSSNGGRGNTGELFF
>TRBJ2-7|TRBV6-1
CASSTQGGQFNEQYF